This is a list of T cell receptor beta chains from one sample in a study of blood T cell repertoires in COVID-19. Profiled with immunoSEQ multiplex PCR; TCRdb holds only in-frame clones, not every one. The sample lists around 230,000 clones, just under 85% occurring once. Sample: PBMCs or T cells enriched from blood (not recorded which). The receptors stem from a middle-aged man who had recovered from COVID-19. Both conserved end residues are trimmed from each CDR3. Fields, in order: V gene, CDR3 protein.

TRBV1	TSRWNGASGLQETQY
TRBV19	ASAPGGRETQY
TRBV18	ASSPGVEGTEAF
TRBV6-2/TRBV6-3	ASSYWTGLAKNIQY
TRBV5-1	ASSLVGTGNEKLF
TRBV21-1	ASSKEGAGGDNEQF
TRBV27	ASSSYGTGNQPQH
TRBV6-5	ASCLRQGRWSPLH
TRBV12-2	ALQSGQINYGYT
TRBV20-1	SASEIENSPLH